This T cell receptor (beta chain) was recorded in a study of cytomegalovirus exposure and HLA in healthy donors. Comments on this clone: Its matching antigen is unknown.

CDR3 size: 12 residues. Germline CDR1 GTSNPN, CDR2 SVGIG (reference sequence). Trimming stripped 4 bases from V and 1 base from J, with 7 bases between. Primers: 60 Vbeta forward and 13 Jbeta reverse. Libraries were prepared by immunoSEQ multiplex PCR; TCRdb keeps only in-frame clonotypes and omits some of them. The sample includes fewer than 150,000 clones, approximately 74% of them seen just once. Study-wide results and caveats: Further analysis was carried out later, and it showed several of the most significant clusters appearing linked to common viral pathogens.

The rearrangement uses TRBV30 and TRBJ1-2; D gene unclear. The clonotype comes from a woman between 40 and 50 years old in good health and CMV-seropositive. The material sequenced was PBMCs. CDR3 in DNA: TGTGCCTGGATGTCAGTTAACTATGGCTACACCTTC. It is translated as CAWMSVNYGYTF.